The 21 T cell receptor beta chains presented below share a single source sample, sequenced in a study of cytotoxic CD8 clonotypes in ibrutinib-treated CLL. Using immunoSEQ multiplex PCR, the repertoire was profiled, and TCRdb retains in-frame clones only, with some absent. The sample holds approximately 48,000 clones, roughly 53% seen once. The sample here was PBMCs, taken after 12 months of ibrutinib treatment. The source of these receptors is a human donor with chronic lymphocytic leukemia.

A few counts support this clone. The chain employs TRBV27 and TRBJ2-7, with 10 bases matching TRBD2. Losses at the gene ends were 5 bases for V and 0 bases for J; bases not matched to a gene: 4. From germline, CDR1 is MNHEY and CDR2 SMNVEV (reference sequence). The CDR3 loop spans 15 amino acids. CDR3 region: CASSRLAGPSYEQYF. The CDR3 region has the DNA TGTGCCAGCAGTAGACTAGCGGGCCCCTCCTACGAGCAGTACTTC.

The V and J genes are TRBV9 and TRBJ2-3; possibly TRBD1 for D (5 bases). The CDR3 spans 16 residues. Germline CDR1 and CDR2: SGDLS and YYNGEE. V was trimmed by 0 bases and J by 9 bases, leaving 20 bases between them. In DNA, the CDR3 is TGTGCCAGCAGCGTAGATATGGGGCAGAACACAGGCACGCAGTATTTT. It yields the protein CASSVDMGQNTGTQYF.

This clone has a handful of counts. The chain employs TRBV2 and TRBJ2-5; D is uncertain. V was cut by 4 bases and J by 4 bases, with 10 bases left in between. Germline V gene lookup returns CDR1 SNHLY and CDR2 FYNNEI. There are 13 residues in the CDR3. The CDR3 coding sequence is TGTGCCAGCAGTGCATTGGGCGGAGAGACCCAGTACTTC. This codes for CASSALGGETQYF.

This clone has just a few counts. This chain uses TRBV7-9 with TRBJ1-4; TRBD1 aligns across 7 bases. Germline CDR1 and CDR2: SEHNR and FQNEAQ (reference sequence). The CDR3 is 16 residues long. The trim removed 5 bases at V and 2 bases at J, leaving 8 bases unmatched. The CDR3 loop reads CASSRQGMETNEKLFF. The CDR3 nucleotides are TGTGCCAGCAGCCGACAGGGAATGGAGACTAATGAAAAACTGTTTTTT.

The V and J genes are TRBV4-1 and TRBJ2-7; D remains unclear. V was pared by 0 bases and J by 2 bases, with 8 bases between. The germline gives CDR1 MGHRA, CDR2 YSYEKL. This CDR3 has 14 amino acids. The CDR3 is CASSQEGSTYEQYF. The CDR3 region has the DNA TGCGCCAGCAGCCAAGAAGGCAGTACCTACGAGCAGTACTTC.

The V and J genes are TRBV6-1 and TRBJ1-2; D is undetermined. V gave up 4 bases and J gave up 3 bases, with 9 bases separating them. This CDR3 is 13 amino acids long. Looked up from germline, CDR1 is MNHNS and CDR2 is SASEGT. The CDR3 protein is CASSVVSHYGYTF. The DNA of the CDR3 is TGTGCCAGCAGTGTCGTCAGTCACTATGGCTACACCTTC.

This clone was found once. One junction end disagrees with the germline gene, perhaps due to a read error. The genes are TRBV7-7 and TRBJ1-4, with D perhaps matching TRBD1 (5 bases). The length of the CDR3 is 16 residues. Germline V lookup: CDR1 SSHAT, CDR2 FNYEAQ (reference sequence). As DNA, the CDR3 is TGTGCTAGCAGCCCCAGCAGGGACGCAACTAATGAAAAACTGTTTTTT. Its translation: CASSPSRDATNEKLFF.

V is TRBV5-1 and J is TRBJ2-7; the match to TRBD2 covers 7 bases. Germline CDR1 and CDR2: SGHRS and YFSETQ. This CDR3 is 15 amino acids long. Trimming removed 0 bases from V and 3 bases from J; junction bases left unmatched: 6. The CDR3 DNA is TGCGCCAGCAGCTTGGCTGGGGGGGAGGTCTACGAGCAGTACTTC. It encodes CASSLAGGEVYEQYF.

V is TRBV4-1 and J is TRBJ1-4, with D hard to call. Germline-derived CDR1 and CDR2 are MGHRA and YSYEKL. The CDR3 is 16 amino acids. The ends were cut back, 0 bases at V and 4 bases at J, with 12 bases in the middle. CDR3 protein: CASSQDNWAGNEKLFF. In nucleotides, the CDR3 is TGCGCCAGCAGCCAAGATAATTGGGCTGGTAATGAAAAACTGTTTTTT.

This clone was observed a handful of times. The chain is built from TRBV19 and TRBJ2-2; 11 bases fit TRBD1. This CDR3 spans 14 amino acids. With 5 bases clipped from V and 5 bases from J, the junction kept 1 base outside the gene matches. Germline CDR1 is LNHDA and CDR2 is SQIVND (reference sequence). The chain's CDR3 is CASSGTGGTGELFF. CDR3 DNA sequence: TGTGCCAGTAGTGGGACAGGGGGGACCGGGGAGCTGTTTTTT.

The chain employs TRBV11-3 and TRBJ1-5, with unresolved D. Trimming pared 5 bases from V and 7 bases from J, leaving 9 bases between. Germline loops: CDR1 SGHNT, CDR2 YENEEA. This CDR3 comprises 12 residues. For the CDR3, the DNA is TGTGCCAGCAGCCTTTTCGGACAGCCCCAGCATTTT. Protein sequence: CASSLFGQPQHF.

This clone was detected many times. The rearrangement joins TRBV11-3 to TRBJ1-2; 8 positions agree with TRBD1. CDR3 length: 14 residues. With 5 bases clipped from V and 4 bases from J, the junction kept 6 bases outside the gene matches. From germline, CDR1 is SGHNT and CDR2 YENEEA. CDR3 DNA: TGTGCCAGCAGCACTCCGGGACAGGTCTATGGCTACACCTTC. This translates into CASSTPGQVYGYTF.

This clone was found a few times. J is TRBJ2-1 and V is TRBV5-4, with 7 bases aligning to TRBD2. The CDR3 has 12 residues. In germline, CDR1 is SGHNT, CDR2 YYREEE (reference sequence). V lost 0 bases and J lost 12; bases outside the gene matches: 3. The chain's CDR3 is CASSLGLAAQFF. As DNA, the CDR3 is TGTGCCAGCAGCTTGGGGCTAGCGGCGCAGTTCTTC. The entire variable domain, with the rest obtained from reference TRBV5-4 and TRBJ2-1, is as follows: ETGVTQSPTHLIKTRGQQVTLRCSSQSGHNTVSWYQQALGQGPQFIFQYYREEENGRGNFPPRFSGLQFPNYSSELNVNALELDDSALYLCASSLGLAAQFFGPGTRLTVL.

This clone was found a few times. This rearrangement joins TRBV6-6 to TRBJ1-5; the D is unclear. CDR1 and CDR2 from the germline V gene are MNHNY and SVGAGI (reference sequence). The germline V and J ends were trimmed by 2 bases and 1 base, with 6 bases remaining between them. This CDR3 region has 14 residues. CDR3 nucleotide sequence: TGTGCCAGCAGTTACGAGAGCAGCAATCAGCCCCAGCATTTT. This translates into CASSYESSNQPQHF.

This clone was observed at least ten times. This chain connects TRBV28 to TRBJ1-5, with D perhaps matching TRBD1 (5 bases). The CDR3 runs 14 residues. Germline values: CDR1 MDHEN, CDR2 SYDVKM. Trimming took off 6 bases at V and 6 bases at J, with 15 bases between the two ends. CDR3 nucleotides: TGTGCCAGCAGCCAGGGAGGGGACGGTCAGCCCCAGCATTTT. Translating it yields CASSQGGDGQPQHF.

The chain couples TRBV7-2 to TRBJ2-1; TRBD2 matches 7 bases. The CDR3 consists of 14 residues. V gave up 6 bases and J gave up 8 bases; unmatched junction bases: 10. CDR1 and CDR2 from the germline V gene are SGHTA and FQGNSA. This chain's CDR3 is CASRPGGLVDEQFF. CDR3 DNA sequence: TGTGCCAGCAGACCGGGAGGTTTAGTCGATGAGCAGTTCTTC.

CDR3 amino acids: CASSLADQETQYF. The CDR3 DNA reads TGTGCCAGCAGCTTAGCAGATCAAGAGACCCAGTACTTC. V is TRBV11-2 and J is TRBJ2-5; D is unresolved. CDR1 is SGHAT, CDR2 FQNNGV, per germline. Between the trimmed V and J ends, which lost 1 base and 2 bases, there was a span of 5 bases. The CDR3 has 13 amino acids. Using reference TRBV11-2 and TRBJ2-5 for the parts outside the CDR3, the full variable domain is EAGVAQSPRYKIIEKRQSVAFWCNPISGHATLYWYQQILGQGPKLLIQFQNNGVVDDSQLPKDRFSAERLKGVDSTLKIQPAKLEDSAVYLCASSLADQETQYFGPGTRLLVL.

V is TRBV7-2 and J is TRBJ1-1, with 9 positions matching TRBD1. The germline V gene encodes CDR1 SGHTA and CDR2 FQGNSA. The CDR3 sequence is 16 residues long. With V trimmed by 5 bases and J by 5 bases, 12 bases remained unmatched. The CDR3 reads CASSRLGDREKTEAFF. CDR3 DNA sequence: TGTGCCAGCAGCCGCCTCGGGGACAGGGAAAAAACTGAAGCTTTCTTT.

This sequence joins TRBV6-1 and TRBJ2-7; D perhaps matches TRBD1 (6 bases). This CDR3 region has 12 residues. From germline, CDR1 is MNHNS and CDR2 SASEGT. V was pared by 8 bases and J by 2 bases, with 10 bases between. In DNA, the CDR3 is TGTGCCAGCGCCCGGGACACCTACGAGCAGTACTTC. It encodes CASARDTYEQYF.

The chain is built from TRBV30 and TRBJ2-1; D remains ambiguous. The CDR3 runs 13 residues. V was shortened by 0 bases and J by 9 bases, with 12 bases between the two germline ends. Germline V gives CDR1 GTSNPN, CDR2 SVGIG (reference sequence). The CDR3 DNA reads as TGTGCCTGGAGTGTAGGACGTGTCGCTGAGCAGTTCTTC. Its protein product is CAWSVGRVAEQFF.

This clone was counted ten times or more. This chain connects TRBV7-2 to TRBJ1-4; 11 bases agree with TRBD1. With 5 bases clipped from V and 6 bases from J, the junction kept 2 bases outside the gene matches. The germline CDR1 and CDR2 sequences are SGHTA and FQGNSA. CDR3 length: 14 amino acids. CDR3: CASSRDRGDEKLFF. In DNA, the CDR3 is TGTGCCAGCAGCCGGGACAGGGGGGATGAAAAACTGTTTTTT.